Detailed here is one TCR beta chain. This specimen belongs to a study of blood T cell repertoires in COVID-19. Study details: COVID-19 samples, acute and convalescent, were from the United States, Italy and Spain. The analysed material was cDNA or gDNA that came from T cells, B-cell-depleted T cells, or PBMCs.

TCRdb's table, derived via immunoSEQ multiplex PCR, lists solely in-frame clones and lacks some. Here the sample spans roughly 250,000 clones, about 86% being singletons. Per the germline V gene, CDR1 is LNHDA and CDR2 is SQIVND (reference sequence). Trimming shortened V by 1 base and J by 0 bases, and 13 bases separated the two germline ends. The CDR3 runs 18 residues. The chain is built from TRBV19 and TRBJ2-6; D gene uncertain. The sequenced sample consisted of peripheral blood. The TCR was taken from a woman of 80 years or more with acute or convalescent COVID-19. CDR3 coding DNA: TGTGCCAGTAGTATAGGGGCACCTGAGAGCTCTGGGGCCAACGTCCTGACTTTC. This translates into CASSIGAPESSGANVLTF.